These 11 T cell receptor beta chains originate from one sample sequenced in a study of naive and memory T cell subsets. Broader study findings: Especially in CD8 cells, naive repertoires contained a few larger clonotypes, possibly CD45RA-re-expressing memory cells.

An equimolar mix of two oligonucleotides served as the beta constant-region primer for TRBC1 and TRBC2. The ligated cDNA underwent four PCR rounds using SP2 and nested alpha and beta constant-region primers. One entry per CDR3 protein results from TCRdb running MiXCR on the UMI-ligation and nested PCR reads. The sample records 150,000 or so distinct CDR3 sequences, 22% being singletons. Their cognate antigens are unknown. What was sequenced was naive CD4+ T cells from blood. Source of these receptors: a human donor in good health.

The V call is TRBV7-2, the J call TRBJ2-7; 9 positions agree with TRBD2. Germline CDR1 reads SGHTA; CDR2 reads FQGNSA. CDR3 length equals 16 residues. V lost 5 bases and J lost 1; bases outside the gene matches: 9. This CDR3 reads CASSPHLAGLSYEQYF. The CDR3 DNA follows: TGTGCCAGCAGCCCGCACCTAGCGGGACTATCCTACGAGCAGTACTTC. The full variable domain, its missing parts supplied by reference TRBV7-2 and TRBJ2-7, is GAGVSQSPSNKVTEKGKDVELRCDPISGHTALYWYRQSLGQGLEFLIYFQGNSAPDKSGLPSDRFSAERTGGSVSTLTIQRTQQEDSAVYLCASSPHLAGLSYEQYFGPGTRLTVT.

The rearrangement joins TRBV10-3 to TRBJ2-2; maybe TRBD2 (7 bases). The CDR3 has 15 residues. Trimming shortened V by 4 bases and J by 3 bases, and 12 bases separated the two germline ends. Germline CDR1 reads ENHRY; CDR2 reads SYGVKD. The CDR3 DNA is TGTGCCATCAGTGCTCGGGGGGCGGACACCGGGGAGCTGTTTTTT. Its protein product is CAISARGADTGELFF.

This clonotype came up once. The chain links TRBV7-8 to TRBJ2-3; D might be TRBD1 or TRBD2, each matching 6 bases. The germline V and J ends were trimmed by 5 bases and 8 bases, with 20 bases remaining between them. This CDR3 spans 15 amino acids. The germline CDR1 and CDR2 sequences are SGHVS and FQNEAQ. CDR3 sequence reads: CASSQGGSLGSTQYF. DNA for the CDR3: TGTGCCAGCAGCCAAGGGGGGAGTTTGGGATCTACGCAGTATTTT.

This sequence joins TRBV12-3 or TRBV12-4 and TRBJ2-7; D possibly corresponds to TRBD1 (6 bases). The V and J ends lost 2 bases and 1 base respectively, with 15 bases between them. The CDR3 is made up of 16 amino acids. CDR3 region: CASSLFGDTRSYEQYF. CDR3 sequence (DNA): TGTGCCAGCAGTTTATTCGGGGACACCCGATCCTACGAGCAGTACTTC.

V usage is TRBV12-3 or TRBV12-4 and J usage is TRBJ1-2, with D possibly being TRBD1 (5 bases). The CDR3 consists of 14 residues. The ends were cut back, 6 bases at V and 3 bases at J, with 14 bases in the middle. CDR3 in DNA: TGTGCCAGCAGATCTCCCGGGGGTGACTATGGCTACACCTTC. Protein: CASRSPGGDYGYTF.

This rearrangement joins TRBV7-3 to TRBJ1-1, with D maybe TRBD1 (5 bases). This CDR3 is built from 17 residues. Germline V gene sequence: CDR1 SGHTA, CDR2 FQGTGA. Deletions cut 1 base from V and 1 base from J, with 16 bases between. CDR3 DNA: TGTGCCAGCAGCTTAAAAGGGGCCAGGATGGAGAACACTGAAGCTTTCTTT. It is translated as CASSLKGARMENTEAFF.

This clonotype was seen only a few times. The rearrangement joins TRBV28 to TRBJ2-7, with TRBD2 identical over 7 bases. This CDR3 comprises 15 residues. Germline values: CDR1 MDHEN, CDR2 SYDVKM. The V segment lost 6 bases and the J segment 4 bases; nucleotides outside the gene matches: 12. DNA for the CDR3: TGTGCCAGCAGCTCCAATAGCGGGCCAATGTACGAGCAGTACTTC. Translating it yields CASSSNSGPMYEQYF.

CDR3 amino acids: CSAPYSDSYNEQFF. CDR3 bases: TGCAGTGCTCCCTACTCTGACTCCTACAATGAGCAGTTCTTC. V gene TRBV20-1 combines with J gene TRBJ2-1; no definite D call. The V gene's germline CDR1 is DFQATT and CDR2 SNEGSKA (reference sequence). This CDR3 has 14 amino acids. The V end was cut by 5 bases, the J end by 0 bases, with 11 bases between.

The genes are TRBV7-2 and TRBJ2-7, with D tentatively TRBD1 (5 bases). Germline CDR1 SGHTA, CDR2 FQGNSA. The CDR3 runs to 15 residues. Trimming stripped 6 bases from V and 0 bases from J, with 15 bases between. CDR3 nucleotides: TGTGCCAGCAGAGAATTCACGGACAACTCCTACGAGCAGTACTTC. This translates into CASREFTDNSYEQYF.

The chain couples TRBV27 to TRBJ1-5, with TRBD1 matching 9 bases. The V gene's germline CDR1 is MNHEY and CDR2 SMNVEV (reference sequence). V trimming: 6 bases; J trimming: 6 bases; junction bases outside the gene matches: 12. The CDR3 runs 16 residues. CDR3 bases: TGTGCCAGCAGCCCGAAAAGGGACAGGGTCGCTCAGCCCCAGCATTTT. Protein: CASSPKRDRVAQPQHF.

This clonotype was observed a few times. The rearrangement links TRBV20-1 to TRBJ2-3, with 7 bases fitting TRBD2. Germline CDR1 is DFQATT and CDR2 is SNEGSKA (reference sequence). The length of the CDR3 is 16 residues. V lost 2 bases, J lost 2 bases, and 10 bases stayed unmatched. The CDR3 here is CSARLGGAGATDTQYF. In nucleotides, the CDR3 is TGCAGTGCTAGACTCGGAGGGGCGGGAGCCACAGATACGCAGTATTTT.